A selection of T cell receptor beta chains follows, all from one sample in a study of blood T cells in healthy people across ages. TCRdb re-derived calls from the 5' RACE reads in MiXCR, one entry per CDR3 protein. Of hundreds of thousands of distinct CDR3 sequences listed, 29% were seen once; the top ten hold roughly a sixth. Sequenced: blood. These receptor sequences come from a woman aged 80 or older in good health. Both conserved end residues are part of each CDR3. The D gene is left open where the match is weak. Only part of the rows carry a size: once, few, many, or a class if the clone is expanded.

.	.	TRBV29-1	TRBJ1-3	TGCAGCGTCCTGGGGGCACAGGGCTTCTCTGGAAACACCATATATTTT	CSVLGAQGFSGNTIYF
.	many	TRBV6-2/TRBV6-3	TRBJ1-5	TGTGCCAGCAGTTATGTCGGGACAAGCAATCAGCCCCAGCATTTT	CASSYVGTSNQPQHF
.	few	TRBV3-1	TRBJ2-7	TGTGCCAGCAGCCAAGCTAGCAATGAGCAGTACTTC	CASSQASNEQYF
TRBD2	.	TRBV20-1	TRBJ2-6	TGCAGTGCTCTAGCGGGCACTGGGGCCAACGTCCTGACTTTC	CSALAGTGANVLTF
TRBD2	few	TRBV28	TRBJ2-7	TGTGCCAGCAGTCCCCGGGTGGGAGCGGGGGGGCAAAGCTCCTACGAGCAGTACTTC	CASSPRVGAGGQSSYEQYF
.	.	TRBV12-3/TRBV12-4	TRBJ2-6	TGTGCCAACACCTTGAGGGGGGGCCCCTCTGGGGCCAACGTCCTGACTTTC	CANTLRGGPSGANVLTF
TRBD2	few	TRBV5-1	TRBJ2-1	TGCGCCAGCAGTGCGGGACTAGGGATTTACGATGAGCAGTTCTTC	CASSAGLGIYDEQFF
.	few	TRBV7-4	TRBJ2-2	TGTGCCAGCAGCTTGTGTAGGGAAGTTTACACCGGGGAGCTGTTTTTT	CASSLCREVYTGELFF
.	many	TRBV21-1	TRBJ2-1	TGTGCCAGCAGCAAATCCTCTCGCGGACAGGAGAGCTCCTACAATGAGCAGTTCTTC	CASSKSSRGQESSYNEQFF
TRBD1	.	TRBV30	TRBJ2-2	TGTGCTCTGACGCAGAACAGGGGGTACGCCGGGGAGCTGTTTTTT	CALTQNRGYAGELFF
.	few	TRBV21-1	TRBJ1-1	TGTGCCAGCAGCTTCCGACAGGGGAAGAACACTGAAGCTTTCTTT	CASSFRQGKNTEAFF
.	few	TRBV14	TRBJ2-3	TGTGCCAGCAGCCAAGTTTGGTCCCCTACAGATACGCAGTATTTT	CASSQVWSPTDTQYF
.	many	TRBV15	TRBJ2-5	TGTGCCACCAGCCCGTCAAGACAGGCTGGAGAGACCCAGTACTTC	CATSPSRQAGETQYF
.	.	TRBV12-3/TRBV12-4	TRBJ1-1	TGTGCCAGCAGTTTCAGGGTATTAACTGAAGCTTTCTTT	CASSFRVLTEAFF
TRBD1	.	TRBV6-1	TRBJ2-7	TGTGCCAGCAGTGCCCCGTCGAAAAGGGATCATGGGACAGAGACCTACGAGCAGTACTTC	CASSAPSKRDHGTETYEQYF
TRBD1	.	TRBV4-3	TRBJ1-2	TGCGCCAGCAACCATGCGCCGGGACAGGGTGGAGATGGCTACACCTTC	CASNHAPGQGGDGYTF
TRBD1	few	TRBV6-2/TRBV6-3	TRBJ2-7	TGTGCCAGCACCCCGTACACAGGGACAGGGGGCCACGAGCAGTACTTC	CASTPYTGTGGHEQYF
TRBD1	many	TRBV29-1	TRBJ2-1	TGCAGCGCCGTACCGGGACAGGGGTCCCACAATGAGCAGTTCTTC	CSAVPGQGSHNEQFF
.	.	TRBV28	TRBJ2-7	TGTGCCAGCGAGGGGGGATCCTACGAGCAGTACTTC	CASEGGSYEQYF
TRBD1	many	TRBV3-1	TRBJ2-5	TGTGCCAGCAGCCATTCGACAGGGAAAGAGACCCAGTACTTC	CASSHSTGKETQYF
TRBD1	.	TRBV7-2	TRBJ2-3	TGTGCCAGCAGGAGTGACAGGGAGATCACAGATACGCAGTATTTT	CASRSDREITDTQYF
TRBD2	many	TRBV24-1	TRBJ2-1	TGTGCCACCAGTGATTTCCATAGCGGGAGCTCCTACAATGAGCAGTTCTTC	CATSDFHSGSSYNEQFF
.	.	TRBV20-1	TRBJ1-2	TGCAGTGCTAGAGCCCAGTCCCGATTAAGTAGGTCCAACTATGGCTACACCTTC	CSARAQSRLSRSNYGYTF
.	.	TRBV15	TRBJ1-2	TGTGCCACCAGCAGAGTTTCCGTTCGGTATGGCTACACCTTC	CATSRVSVRYGYTF
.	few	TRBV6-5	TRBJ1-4	TGTGCCAGCAGTTACTCGTATAAATCGGGTGAAAAACTGTTTTTT	CASSYSYKSGEKLFF
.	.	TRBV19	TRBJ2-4	TGTGCCAGTAGTATGAACGGACCTGAGGCCAAAAACATTCAGTACTTC	CASSMNGPEAKNIQYF
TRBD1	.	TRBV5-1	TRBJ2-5	TGCGCCAGCAGCTCTCAGACAGGGTTTGTTCAAGAGACCCAGTACTTC	CASSSQTGFVQETQYF
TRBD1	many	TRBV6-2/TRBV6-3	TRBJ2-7	TGTGCCAGCAGCGAAAGTGGGGACAGGGTGAGTGAGCAGTACTTC	CASSESGDRVSEQYF
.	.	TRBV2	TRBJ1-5	TGTGCCAGCAGTTCCACAGCGGTTGGCAATCGGCCCCAGCATTTT	CASSSTAVGNRPQHF
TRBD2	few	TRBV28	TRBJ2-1	TGTGCCAGCAGTTTATTATTAGCGGGGGGGCATATCCATGATGAGCAGTTCTTC	CASSLLLAGGHIHDEQFF
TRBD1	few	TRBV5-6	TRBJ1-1	TGTGCCAGCAGCTTGGAACGGACTCCCAGGGGGACTGAAGCTTTCTTT	CASSLERTPRGTEAFF
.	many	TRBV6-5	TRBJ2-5	TGTGCCAGCAGCGGTTCTAAAGAGACCCAGTACTTC	CASSGSKETQYF
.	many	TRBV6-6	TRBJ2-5	TGTGCCAGCAGTTCGATACAAGAGACCCAGTACTTC	CASSSIQETQYF
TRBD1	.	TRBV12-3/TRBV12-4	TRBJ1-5	TGTGCCAGCAGTTTAGGGACAGGCCAGGAGCCCCAGCATTTT	CASSLGTGQEPQHF
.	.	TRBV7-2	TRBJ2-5	TGTGCCAGCAGCTTCCTACAGGGTTTGTGGGAGACCCAGTACTTC	CASSFLQGLWETQYF
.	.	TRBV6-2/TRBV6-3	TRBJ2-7	TGTGCCAGCAGTCGGGACTGGTACGAGCAGTACTTC	CASSRDWYEQYF
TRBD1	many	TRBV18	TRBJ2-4	TGTGCCAGCTCACCGTCCACAGGGGAAAACATTCAGTACTTC	CASSPSTGENIQYF
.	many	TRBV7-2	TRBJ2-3	TGTGCCAGCAGCTTCGACAAAGCAGATACGCAGTATTTT	CASSFDKADTQYF
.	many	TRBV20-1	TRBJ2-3	TGCAGTGCTAGAGACCAGGAGCCCGGGACAAGTTGGACAGATACGCAGTATTTT	CSARDQEPGTSWTDTQYF
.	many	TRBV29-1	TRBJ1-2	TGCAGCGTGGGGCTATTGGGGGTGAACTATGGCTACACCTTC	CSVGLLGVNYGYTF
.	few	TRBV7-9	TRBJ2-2	TGTGCCAGCAGTATTCGGCGGTCGAACACCGGGGAGCTGTTTTTT	CASSIRRSNTGELFF
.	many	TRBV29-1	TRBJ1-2	TGCAGCGCGGTAGGGGGAGCGGGCTACACCTTC	CSAVGGAGYTF